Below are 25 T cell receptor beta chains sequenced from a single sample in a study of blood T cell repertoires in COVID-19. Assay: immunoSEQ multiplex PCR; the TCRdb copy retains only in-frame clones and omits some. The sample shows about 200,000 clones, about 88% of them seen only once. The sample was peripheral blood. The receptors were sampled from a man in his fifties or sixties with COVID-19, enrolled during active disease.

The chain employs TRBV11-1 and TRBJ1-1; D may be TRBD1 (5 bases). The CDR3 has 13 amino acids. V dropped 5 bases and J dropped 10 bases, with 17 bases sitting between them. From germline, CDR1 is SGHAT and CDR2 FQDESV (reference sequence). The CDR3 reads CASSARGTSGAFF. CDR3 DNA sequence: TGTGCCAGCAGCGCCCGGGGGACTTCGGGAGCTTTCTTT.

As DNA, the CDR3 is TGCGCCAGCAGCTTCGAAGGGGCTGGAAACACCATATATTTT. Translating gives CASSFEGAGNTIYF. The genes are TRBV5-1 and TRBJ1-3, with D possibly matching TRBD1 (5 bases). The CDR3 loop spans 14 amino acids. Trimming stripped 2 bases from V and 2 bases from J, with 8 bases between. From germline, CDR1 is SGHRS and CDR2 YFSETQ.

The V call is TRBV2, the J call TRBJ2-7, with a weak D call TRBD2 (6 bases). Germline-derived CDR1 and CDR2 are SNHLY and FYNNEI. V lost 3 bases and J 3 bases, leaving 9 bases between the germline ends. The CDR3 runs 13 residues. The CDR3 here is CASSDKAGYEQYF. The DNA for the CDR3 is TGTGCCAGCAGTGATAAAGCGGGCTACGAGCAGTACTTC.

In nucleotides, the CDR3 is TGTGCCAGCAGCTTAGCTTTCAGGGCAGGGAATACTGAAGCTTTCTTT. Encoded protein: CASSLAFRAGNTEAFF. This rearrangement joins TRBV7-2 to TRBJ1-1; possibly TRBD1 for D (5 bases). This CDR3 spans 16 amino acids. Trimming stripped 0 bases from V and 5 bases from J, with 16 bases between. Per germline, CDR1 SGHTA and CDR2 FQGNSA. The full variable domain, in which reference TRBV7-2 and TRBJ1-1 provide the parts outside the CDR3, is GAGVSQSPSNKVTEKGKDVELRCDPISGHTALYWYRQSLGQGLEFLIYFQGNSAPDKSGLPSDRFSAERTGGSVSTLTIQRTQQEDSAVYLCASSLAFRAGNTEAFFGQGTRLTVV.

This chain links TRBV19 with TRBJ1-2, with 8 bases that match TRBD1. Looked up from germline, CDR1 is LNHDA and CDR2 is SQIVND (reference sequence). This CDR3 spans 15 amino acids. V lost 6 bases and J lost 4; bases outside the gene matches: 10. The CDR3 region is CASSPTDRAIYGYTF. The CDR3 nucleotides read TGTGCCAGTAGCCCCACGGACAGGGCCATCTATGGCTACACCTTC.

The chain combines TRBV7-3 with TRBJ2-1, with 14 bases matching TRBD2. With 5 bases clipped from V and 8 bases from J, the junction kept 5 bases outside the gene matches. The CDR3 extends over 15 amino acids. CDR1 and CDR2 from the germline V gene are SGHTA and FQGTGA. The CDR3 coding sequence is TGTGCCAGCAGCCTGGGACTAGCGGGAGTTCATGAGCAGTTCTTC. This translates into CASSLGLAGVHEQFF.

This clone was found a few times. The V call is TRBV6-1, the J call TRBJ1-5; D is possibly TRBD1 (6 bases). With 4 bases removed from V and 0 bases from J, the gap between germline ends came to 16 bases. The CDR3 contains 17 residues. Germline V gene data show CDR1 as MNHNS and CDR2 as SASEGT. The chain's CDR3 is CASSGKGQTRSNQPQHF. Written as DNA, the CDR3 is TGTGCCAGCAGTGGGAAAGGACAGACCCGTAGCAATCAGCCCCAGCATTTT.

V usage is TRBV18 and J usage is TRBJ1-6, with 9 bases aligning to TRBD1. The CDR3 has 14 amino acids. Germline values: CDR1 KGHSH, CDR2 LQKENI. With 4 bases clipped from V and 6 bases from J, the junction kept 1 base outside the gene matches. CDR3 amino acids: CASSQDRGNSPLHF. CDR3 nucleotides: TGTGCCAGCTCACAGGACAGGGGTAATTCACCCCTCCACTTT.

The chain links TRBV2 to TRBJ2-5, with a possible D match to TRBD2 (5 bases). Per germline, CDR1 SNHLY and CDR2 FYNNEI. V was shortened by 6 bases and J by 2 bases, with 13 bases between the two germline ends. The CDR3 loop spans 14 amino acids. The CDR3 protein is CASRMPGYQETQYF. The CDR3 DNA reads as TGTGCCAGCAGAATGCCGGGATATCAAGAGACCCAGTACTTC. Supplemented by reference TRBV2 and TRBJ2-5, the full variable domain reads EPEVTQTPSHQVTQMGQEVILRCVPISNHLYFYWYRQILGQKVEFLVSFYNNEISEKSEIFDDQFSVERPDGSNFTLKIRSTKLEDSAMYFCASRMPGYQETQYFGPGTRLLVL.

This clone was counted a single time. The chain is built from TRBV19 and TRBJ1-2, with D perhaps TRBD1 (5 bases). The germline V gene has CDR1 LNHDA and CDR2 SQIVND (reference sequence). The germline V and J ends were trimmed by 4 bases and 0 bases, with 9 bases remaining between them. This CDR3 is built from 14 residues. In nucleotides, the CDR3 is TGTGCCAGTAGTACAGGGTTGCCTAACTATGGCTACACCTTC. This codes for CASSTGLPNYGYTF.

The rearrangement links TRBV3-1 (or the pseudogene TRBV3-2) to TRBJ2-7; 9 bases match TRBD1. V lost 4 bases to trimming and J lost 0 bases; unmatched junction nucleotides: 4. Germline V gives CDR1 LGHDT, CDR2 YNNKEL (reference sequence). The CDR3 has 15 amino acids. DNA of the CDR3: TGTGCCAGCAGCCGGGGACAGGGACGCTCCTACGAGCAGTACTTC. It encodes CASSRGQGRSYEQYF.

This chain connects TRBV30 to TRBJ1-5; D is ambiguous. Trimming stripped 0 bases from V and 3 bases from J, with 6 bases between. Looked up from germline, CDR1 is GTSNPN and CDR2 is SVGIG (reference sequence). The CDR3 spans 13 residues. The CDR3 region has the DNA TGTGCCTGGAGTGTAGAGATCAATCAGCCCCAGCATTTT. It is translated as CAWSVEINQPQHF.

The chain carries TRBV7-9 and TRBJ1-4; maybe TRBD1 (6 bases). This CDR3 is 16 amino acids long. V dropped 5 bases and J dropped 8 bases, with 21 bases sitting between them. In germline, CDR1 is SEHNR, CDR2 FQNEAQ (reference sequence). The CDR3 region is CASSPQPGGRREKLFF. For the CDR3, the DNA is TGTGCCAGCAGCCCCCAGCCCGGGGGGCGTCGGGAAAAACTGTTTTTT.

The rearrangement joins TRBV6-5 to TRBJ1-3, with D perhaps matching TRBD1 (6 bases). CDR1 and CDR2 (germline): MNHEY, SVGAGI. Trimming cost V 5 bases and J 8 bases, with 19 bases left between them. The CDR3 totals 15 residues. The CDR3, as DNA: TGTGCCAGCAGTCCGAGGCAAACAGGGTGGGACACCATATATTTT. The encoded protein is CASSPRQTGWDTIYF.

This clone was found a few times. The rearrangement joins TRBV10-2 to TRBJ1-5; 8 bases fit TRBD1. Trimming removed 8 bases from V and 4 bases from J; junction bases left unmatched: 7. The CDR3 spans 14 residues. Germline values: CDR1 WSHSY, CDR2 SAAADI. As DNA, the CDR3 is TGCGCCAGCGATTCAGGGGGCCTAAATCAGCCCCAGCATTTT. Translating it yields CASDSGGLNQPQHF.

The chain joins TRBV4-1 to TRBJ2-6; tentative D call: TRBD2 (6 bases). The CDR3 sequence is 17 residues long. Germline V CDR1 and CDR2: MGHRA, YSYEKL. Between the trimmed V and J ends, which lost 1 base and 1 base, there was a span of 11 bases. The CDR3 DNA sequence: TGCGCCAGCAGCCAAGGGCGGGGCTCGTCTGGGGCCAACGTCCTGACTTTC. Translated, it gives CASSQGRGSSGANVLTF.

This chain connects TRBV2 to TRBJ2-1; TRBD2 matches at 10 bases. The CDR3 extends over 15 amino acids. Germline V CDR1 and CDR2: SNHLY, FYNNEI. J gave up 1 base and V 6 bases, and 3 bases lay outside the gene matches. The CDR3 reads CASRETSGSYNEQFF. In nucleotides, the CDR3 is TGTGCCAGCAGGGAGACTAGCGGGTCCTACAATGAGCAGTTCTTC.

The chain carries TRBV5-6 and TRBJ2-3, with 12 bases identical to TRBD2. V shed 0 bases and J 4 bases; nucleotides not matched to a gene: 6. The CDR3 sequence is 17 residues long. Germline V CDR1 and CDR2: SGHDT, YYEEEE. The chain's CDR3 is CASSLESSGRAADTQYF. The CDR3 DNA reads TGTGCCAGCAGCTTGGAATCTAGCGGGAGGGCGGCAGATACGCAGTATTTT.

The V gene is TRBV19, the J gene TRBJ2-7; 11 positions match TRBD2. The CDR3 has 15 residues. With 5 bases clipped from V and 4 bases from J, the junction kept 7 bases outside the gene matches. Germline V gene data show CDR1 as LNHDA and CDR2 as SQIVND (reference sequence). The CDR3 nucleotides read TGTGCCAGTAGTTATAGACTAGCGGGGACGTACGAGCAGTACTTC. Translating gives CASSYRLAGTYEQYF. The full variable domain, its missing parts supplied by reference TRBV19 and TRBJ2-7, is DGGITQSPKYLFRKEGQNVTLSCEQNLNHDAMYWYRQDPGQGLRLIYYSQIVNDFQKGDIAEGYSVSREKKESFPLTVTSAQKNPTAFYLCASSYRLAGTYEQYFGPGTRLTVT.

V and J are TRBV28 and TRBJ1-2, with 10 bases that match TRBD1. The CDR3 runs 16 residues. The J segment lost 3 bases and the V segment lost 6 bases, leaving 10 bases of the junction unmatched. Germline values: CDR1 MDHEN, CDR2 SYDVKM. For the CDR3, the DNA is TGTGCCAGCAGCCTCGTTCGACAGGGGGCGGACTATGGCTACACCTTC. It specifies CASSLVRQGADYGYTF.

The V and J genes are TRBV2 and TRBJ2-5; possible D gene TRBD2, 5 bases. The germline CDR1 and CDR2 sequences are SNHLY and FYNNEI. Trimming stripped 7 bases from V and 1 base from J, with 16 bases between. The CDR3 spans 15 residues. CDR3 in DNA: TGTGCCAGCAACCTGGTGGGAGTAGGCCAAGAGACCCAGTACTTC. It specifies CASNLVGVGQETQYF.

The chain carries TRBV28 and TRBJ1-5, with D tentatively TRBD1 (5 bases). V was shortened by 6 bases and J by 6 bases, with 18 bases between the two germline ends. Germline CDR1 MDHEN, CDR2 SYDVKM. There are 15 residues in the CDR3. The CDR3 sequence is CASSPRGRGGQPQHF. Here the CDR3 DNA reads TGTGCCAGCAGCCCCCGAGGGAGGGGTGGTCAGCCCCAGCATTTT. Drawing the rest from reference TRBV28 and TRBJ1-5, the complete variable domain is DVKVTQSSRYLVKRTGEKVFLECVQDMDHENMFWYRQDPGLGLRLIYFSYDVKMKEKGDIPEGYSVSREKKERFSLILESASTNQTSMYLCASSPRGRGGQPQHFGDGTRLSIL.

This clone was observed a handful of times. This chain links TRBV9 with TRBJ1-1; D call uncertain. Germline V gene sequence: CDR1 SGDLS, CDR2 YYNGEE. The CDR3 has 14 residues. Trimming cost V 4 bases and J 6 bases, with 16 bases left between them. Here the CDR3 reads CASSKREREAEAFF. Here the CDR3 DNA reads TGTGCCAGCAGCAAACGGGAGCGGGAGGCTGAAGCTTTCTTT.

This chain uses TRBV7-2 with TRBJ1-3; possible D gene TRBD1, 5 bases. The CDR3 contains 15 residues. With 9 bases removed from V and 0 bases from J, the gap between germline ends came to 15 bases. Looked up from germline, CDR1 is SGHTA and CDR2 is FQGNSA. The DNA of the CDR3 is TGTGCCAGTTCCCAACGGGGACTCTCTGGAAACACCATATATTTT. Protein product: CASSQRGLSGNTIYF.

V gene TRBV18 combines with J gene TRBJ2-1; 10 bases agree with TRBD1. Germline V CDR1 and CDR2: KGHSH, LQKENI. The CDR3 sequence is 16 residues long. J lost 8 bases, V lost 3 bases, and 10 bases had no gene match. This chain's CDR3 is CASSPLRTGGRDEQFF. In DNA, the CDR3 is TGTGCCAGCTCACCGCTCCGGACAGGGGGGAGGGATGAGCAGTTCTTC.